This T cell receptor beta chain stems from a study of shared clonotypes between healthy human individuals. Only CD45RO-negative cells positively selected for CCR7 counted as naive CD8 cells, so terminally differentiated effector memory CD45RA+ cells were excluded. The CDR3 is made up of 14 amino acids. V lost 5 bases and J lost 4; bases outside the gene matches: 6. Germline V gives CDR1 SEHNR, CDR2 FQNEAQ (reference sequence). The sample holds one count of this clone. Distinct nucleotide sequences in the sample also encode this CDR3. Some clones are missing from TCRdb's copy, which holds only in-frame ones; the method was immunoSEQ multiplex PCR. The sample shows 2 million or so clones, approximately 95% of them seen only once.

Sequencing input: naive CD8+ T cells sorted from blood. The sequence came from a man aged 18 to 35 in good health. The chain links TRBV7-9 to TRBJ2-7; 9 bases line up with TRBD1. The CDR3 sequence: CASSPRQGDYEQYF. The CDR3 nucleotides are TGTGCCAGCAGCCCCCGACAGGGGGATTACGAGCAGTACTTC.